This T cell receptor (beta chain) was identified in a study of beta chain features in type 1 diabetes. Study-wide results and caveats: PCR might favor shorter templates, but any such skew would affect patients and controls equally. Any HLA type influence on TCRB rearrangement was left unresolved here. Using cDNA template may skew counts toward highly expressing activated cells. Shorter TCRB CDR3s, moderately but significantly so, marked every one of the four CD4+ subsets in Type 1 diabetes patients.

A remark on this clone: The antigen is not known.

Of the isolated RNA, all was reverse transcribed, and so the sequenced material was expressed TCRB transcripts. Using immunoSEQ multiplex PCR, the repertoire was profiled, and TCRdb retains in-frame clones only, with some absent. The sample consists of 350,000 to 400,000 clones, approximately 12% of them appearing once. Germline lookup yields CDR1 SQVTM and CDR2 ANQGSEA. Trimming took 6 bases from V and 3 from J, leaving 12 bases between them. This CDR3 region has 13 residues. The sample taken for sequencing was naive CD4+ T cells from blood. This sequence originates from a woman under 30 with type 1 diabetes. The chain recombines TRBV29-1 with TRBJ1-5, with D unclear. The CDR3 reads CSVQGRDNQPQHF. As DNA, the CDR3 is TGCAGCGTACAAGGGAGGGACAATCAGCCCCAGCATTTT.